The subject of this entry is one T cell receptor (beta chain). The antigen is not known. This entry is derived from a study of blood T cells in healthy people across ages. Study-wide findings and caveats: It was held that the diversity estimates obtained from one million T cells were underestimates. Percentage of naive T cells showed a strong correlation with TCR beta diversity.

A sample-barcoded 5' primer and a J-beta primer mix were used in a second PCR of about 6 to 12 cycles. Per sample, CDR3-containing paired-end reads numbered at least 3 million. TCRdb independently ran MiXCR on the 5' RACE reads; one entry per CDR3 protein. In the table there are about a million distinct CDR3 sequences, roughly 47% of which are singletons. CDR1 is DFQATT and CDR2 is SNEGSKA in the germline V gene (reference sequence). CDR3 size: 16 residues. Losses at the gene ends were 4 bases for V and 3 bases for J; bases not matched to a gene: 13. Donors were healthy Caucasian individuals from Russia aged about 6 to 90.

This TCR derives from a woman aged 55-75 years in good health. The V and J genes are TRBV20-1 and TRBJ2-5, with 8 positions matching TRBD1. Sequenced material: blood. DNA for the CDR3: TGCAGTGCTACCGCCCCAGGCAGGGGGCATGAAGAGACCCAGTACTTC. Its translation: CSATAPGRGHEETQYF.